Listed below are T cell receptor beta chains from one sample, sequenced in a study of blood T cell repertoires in COVID-19. The protocol was immunoSEQ multiplex PCR, while the TCRdb copy is restricted to in-frame clones and leaves out a portion. The repertoire consists of roughly 80,000 clones, with 80% occurring once and the leading ten covering around 5.8%. Sequenced sample: peripheral blood. The source is a man between 60 and 70 years old with active or convalescent COVID-19. Both conserved end residues are part of each CDR3. Each record gives: V gene, D gene, CDR3 protein. D genes are given only for firm matches.

v_gene: TRBV9; d_gene: TRBD1; CDR3aa: CASSPGGGQGYNEQFF
v_gene: TRBV6-2/TRBV6-3; d_gene: TRBD2; CDR3aa: CASSQGTSGTDTQYF
v_gene: TRBV14; d_gene: TRBD2; CDR3aa: CASSQAPAGFAAKNIQYF
v_gene: TRBV19; d_gene: .; CDR3aa: CASKLGSTEGTEAFF
v_gene: TRBV12-5; d_gene: TRBD1; CDR3aa: CASGIRQGGEQYF
v_gene: TRBV15; d_gene: .; CDR3aa: CATRPLEGAIYGYTF
v_gene: TRBV3-1/TRBV3-2; d_gene: .; CDR3aa: CASSPGQKNTGELFF
v_gene: TRBV14; d_gene: .; CDR3aa: CASSPQPNTEAFF
v_gene: TRBV6-5; d_gene: TRBD1; CDR3aa: CASSSDRGRSPLHF
v_gene: TRBV14; d_gene: .; CDR3aa: CASSQRGFPDTQYF
v_gene: TRBV3-1/TRBV3-2; d_gene: .; CDR3aa: CASSQTQGSHGYTF
v_gene: TRBV5-4; d_gene: .; CDR3aa: CASSLAGNSYGYTF
v_gene: TRBV7-8; d_gene: TRBD1; CDR3aa: CASSLGGTAVNYGYTF
v_gene: TRBV19; d_gene: .; CDR3aa: CAREFGAGGRNTGELFF
v_gene: TRBV28; d_gene: TRBD2; CDR3aa: CASGPSGLKETQYF
v_gene: TRBV4-1; d_gene: .; CDR3aa: CASSQETVPGNTIYF
v_gene: TRBV6-2/TRBV6-3; d_gene: TRBD1; CDR3aa: CASRYGGYRGHQPQHF
v_gene: TRBV6-2/TRBV6-3; d_gene: .; CDR3aa: CASSHDRNTGELFF
v_gene: TRBV7-9; d_gene: TRBD1; CDR3aa: CASRRTGSEGNTIYF
v_gene: TRBV7-2; d_gene: .; CDR3aa: CASSLVGGVTSGANVLTF
v_gene: TRBV5-6; d_gene: .; CDR3aa: CASSLRYQETQYF
v_gene: TRBV29-1; d_gene: .; CDR3aa: CSVERITGGTEAFF
v_gene: TRBV9; d_gene: .; CDR3aa: CASSVGGGAYNEQFF
v_gene: TRBV21-1; d_gene: .; CDR3aa: CASRSSRQTYNSPLHF
v_gene: TRBV9; d_gene: TRBD1; CDR3aa: CASSVTGASNQPQHF
v_gene: TRBV27; d_gene: .; CDR3aa: CASSLGQDYEQYF
v_gene: TRBV21-1; d_gene: .; CDR3aa: CASSGGQGGTEAFF
v_gene: TRBV6-2/TRBV6-3; d_gene: TRBD2; CDR3aa: CASSKFPGLAGPKGSYNEQFF
v_gene: TRBV4-2; d_gene: TRBD2; CDR3aa: CASSQAGGRGGGDEQFF
v_gene: TRBV11-2; d_gene: TRBD1; CDR3aa: CASSLGQGYGYTF
v_gene: TRBV6-2/TRBV6-3; d_gene: TRBD1; CDR3aa: CASSIGQGASQPQHF
v_gene: TRBV12-3/TRBV12-4; d_gene: .; CDR3aa: CASSLWHYGYTF
v_gene: TRBV12-3/TRBV12-4; d_gene: .; CDR3aa: CASSLRSSNEQFF
v_gene: TRBV24-1; d_gene: TRBD1; CDR3aa: CATSDSGTGGDVTQYF
v_gene: TRBV12-2; d_gene: .; CDR3aa: CASRRSRTGGYEQYF
v_gene: TRBV7-6; d_gene: TRBD2; CDR3aa: CASSSRLAGVYNEQFF
v_gene: TRBV2; d_gene: .; CDR3aa: CASSDPGFYEQYF
v_gene: TRBV6-5; d_gene: TRBD1; CDR3aa: CASTSTGGPYNEQFF
v_gene: TRBV3-1/TRBV3-2; d_gene: .; CDR3aa: CASSQTDLLTF
v_gene: TRBV6-2/TRBV6-3; d_gene: TRBD1; CDR3aa: CASSLPPDRMNTEAFF
v_gene: TRBV27; d_gene: .; CDR3aa: CASSSFTDTQYF
v_gene: TRBV3-1/TRBV3-2; d_gene: .; CDR3aa: CASRQAVTTGELFF
v_gene: TRBV9; d_gene: .; CDR3aa: CASSVEGTPSTDTQYF
v_gene: TRBV5-1; d_gene: TRBD1; CDR3aa: CASSRGPNYGYTF
v_gene: TRBV7-9; d_gene: TRBD2; CDR3aa: CASSSRSSGGTSGANVLTF
v_gene: TRBV11-3; d_gene: TRBD2; CDR3aa: CASSLAAGGQGDTQYF
v_gene: TRBV12-3/TRBV12-4; d_gene: .; CDR3aa: CASSAGRQETQYF
v_gene: TRBV2; d_gene: TRBD2; CDR3aa: CASSYGLAGEETQYF
v_gene: TRBV15; d_gene: .; CDR3aa: CATSRDTGGSYEQYF
v_gene: TRBV5-1; d_gene: .; CDR3aa: CASSLAHGQGNTIYF
v_gene: TRBV7-9; d_gene: TRBD1; CDR3aa: CASSLRTGLDEQYF
v_gene: TRBV19; d_gene: .; CDR3aa: CATTGMNTEAFF
v_gene: TRBV19; d_gene: TRBD1; CDR3aa: CASSRGTGGTNTGELFF
v_gene: TRBV19; d_gene: TRBD2; CDR3aa: CASSPADLAGKNIQYF